These 4 T cell receptor beta chains came from one sample sequenced in a study of somatic mutations in cytotoxic T cells in rheumatoid arthritis. TCRdb keeps only in-frame clones here, not all; method: immunoSEQ multiplex PCR. The profile covers 10,000 to 12,000 clones, with under 80% appearing a single time and around a fifth taken by the ten largest. The sample taken for sequencing was CD8+ T cells sorted from blood. These receptors all stem from a man between 50 and 59 years old in good health.

V and J are TRBV5-4 and TRBJ2-7, with TRBD1 matching over 7 bases. The CDR3 contains 15 residues. The germline V gene has CDR1 SGHNT and CDR2 YYREEE (reference sequence). After removal of 4 bases from V and 0 bases from J, the junction contained 7 bases not matched to a gene. This CDR3 reads CASSRDSSTSYEQYF. CDR3 coding DNA: TGTGCCAGCAGCCGGGACAGTAGTACCTCCTACGAGCAGTACTTC.

V is TRBV11-2 and J is TRBJ2-7, with 11 bases identical to TRBD1. The CDR3 is 15 amino acids. CDR1 is SGHAT and CDR2 is FQNNGV in the germline V gene. Unmatched junction bases numbered 7, after V lost 6 bases and J lost 3 bases. CDR3 DNA sequence: TGTGCCAGCAGTTATGGGACAGGGGGTTTCTACGAGCAGTACTTC. Amino acids: CASSYGTGGFYEQYF.

The chain has TRBV9 and TRBJ2-7, with 9 bases fitting TRBD1. CDR1 SGDLS and CDR2 YYNGEE come from the germline V gene. V was clipped by 5 bases and J by 2 bases; unmatched bases: 8. The CDR3 runs 15 residues. CDR3: CASSFGQGNPYEQYF. In nucleotides, the CDR3 is TGTGCCAGCAGTTTTGGACAGGGGAACCCCTACGAGCAGTACTTC.

The rearrangement links TRBV13 to TRBJ1-1, with 8 bases aligning to TRBD1. CDR1 PRHDT and CDR2 FYEKMQ come from the germline V gene (reference sequence). The V gene end was trimmed by 1 base and the J gene end by 8 bases; junction bases not matched to a gene: 15. The CDR3 runs to 17 residues. This CDR3 reads CASSLEPISGTGGEAFF. As DNA, the CDR3 is TGTGCCAGCAGCTTAGAGCCCATCTCCGGGACAGGAGGGGAAGCTTTCTTT. Full variable domain (missing parts from reference TRBV13 and TRBJ1-1): AAGVIQSPRHLIKEKRETATLKCYPIPRHDTVYWYQQGPGQDPQFLISFYEKMQSDKGSIPDRFSAQQFSDYHSELNMSSLELGDSALYFCASSLEPISGTGGEAFFGQGTRLTVV.